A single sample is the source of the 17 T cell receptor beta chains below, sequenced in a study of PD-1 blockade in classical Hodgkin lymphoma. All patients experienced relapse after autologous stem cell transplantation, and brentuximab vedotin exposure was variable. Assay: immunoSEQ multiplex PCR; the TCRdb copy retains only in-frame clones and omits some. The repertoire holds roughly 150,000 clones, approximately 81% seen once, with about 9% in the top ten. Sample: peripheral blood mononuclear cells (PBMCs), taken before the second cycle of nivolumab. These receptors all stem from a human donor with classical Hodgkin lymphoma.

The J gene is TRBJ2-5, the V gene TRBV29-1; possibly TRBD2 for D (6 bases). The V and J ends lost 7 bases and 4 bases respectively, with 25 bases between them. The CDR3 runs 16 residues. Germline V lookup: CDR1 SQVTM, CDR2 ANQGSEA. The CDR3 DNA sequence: TGCAGCGGGAGGGTAGGGATAGGAACTGTACGAGAGACCCAGTACTTC. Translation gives CSGRVGIGTVRETQYF.

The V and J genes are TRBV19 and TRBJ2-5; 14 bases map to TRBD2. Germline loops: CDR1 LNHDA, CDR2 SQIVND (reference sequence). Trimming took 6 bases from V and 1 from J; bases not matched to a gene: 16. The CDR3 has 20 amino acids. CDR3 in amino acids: CASSKTKGLAGGGFQETQYF. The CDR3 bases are TGTGCCAGTAGCAAAACAAAAGGACTAGCGGGAGGAGGGTTCCAAGAGACCCAGTACTTC.

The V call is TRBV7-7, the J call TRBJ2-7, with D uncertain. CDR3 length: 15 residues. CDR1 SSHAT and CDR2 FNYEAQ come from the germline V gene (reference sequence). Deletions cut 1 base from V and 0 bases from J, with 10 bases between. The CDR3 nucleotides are TGTGCCAGCAGCTTAGGACCCGAGGCCTCCTACGAGCAGTACTTC. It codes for CASSLGPEASYEQYF.

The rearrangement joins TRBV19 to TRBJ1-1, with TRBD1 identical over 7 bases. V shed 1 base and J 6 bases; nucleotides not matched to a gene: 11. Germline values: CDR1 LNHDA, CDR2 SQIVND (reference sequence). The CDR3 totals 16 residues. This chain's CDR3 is CASSIGSGQLAAEAFF. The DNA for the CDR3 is TGTGCCAGTAGTATAGGATCGGGACAGCTCGCCGCTGAAGCTTTCTTT.

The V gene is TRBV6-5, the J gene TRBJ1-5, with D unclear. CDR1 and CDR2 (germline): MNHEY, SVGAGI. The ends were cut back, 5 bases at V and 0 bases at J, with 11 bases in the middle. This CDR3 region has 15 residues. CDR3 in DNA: TGTGCCAGCAGTAACCATATGTATAGCAATCAGCCCCAGCATTTT. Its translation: CASSNHMYSNQPQHF.

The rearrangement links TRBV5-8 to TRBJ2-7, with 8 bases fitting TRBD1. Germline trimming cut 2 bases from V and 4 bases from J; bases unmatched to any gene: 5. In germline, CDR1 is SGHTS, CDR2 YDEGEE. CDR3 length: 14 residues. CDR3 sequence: CASSFGTGLYEQYF. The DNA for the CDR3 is TGTGCCAGCAGCTTCGGGACAGGTCTATACGAGCAGTACTTC.

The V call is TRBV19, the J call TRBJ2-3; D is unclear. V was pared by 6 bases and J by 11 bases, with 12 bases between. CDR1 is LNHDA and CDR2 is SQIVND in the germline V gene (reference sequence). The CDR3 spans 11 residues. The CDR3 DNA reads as TGTGCCAGTAGGGACCTGGTGAGGCAGTATTTT. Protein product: CASRDLVRQYF.

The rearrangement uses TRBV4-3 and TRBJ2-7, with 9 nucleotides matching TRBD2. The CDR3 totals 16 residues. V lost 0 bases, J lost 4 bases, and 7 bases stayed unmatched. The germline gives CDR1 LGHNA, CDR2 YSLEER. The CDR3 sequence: CASSQDEAGGLYEQYF. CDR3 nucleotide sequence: TGCGCCAGCAGCCAAGATGAAGCGGGAGGCCTTTACGAGCAGTACTTC.

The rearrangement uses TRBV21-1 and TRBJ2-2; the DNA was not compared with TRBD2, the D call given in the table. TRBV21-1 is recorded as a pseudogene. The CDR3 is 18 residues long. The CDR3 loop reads CASSKVIIGGLDTGELFF. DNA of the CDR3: TGTGCCAGCAGCAAAGTGATCATCGGGGGGCTGGACACCGGGGAGCTGTTTTTT.

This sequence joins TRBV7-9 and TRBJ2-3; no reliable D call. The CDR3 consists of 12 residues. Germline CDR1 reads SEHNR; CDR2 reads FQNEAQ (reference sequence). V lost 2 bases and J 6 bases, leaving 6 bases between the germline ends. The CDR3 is CASSLISDTQYF. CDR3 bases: TGTGCCAGCAGCTTAATTTCGGATACGCAGTATTTT.

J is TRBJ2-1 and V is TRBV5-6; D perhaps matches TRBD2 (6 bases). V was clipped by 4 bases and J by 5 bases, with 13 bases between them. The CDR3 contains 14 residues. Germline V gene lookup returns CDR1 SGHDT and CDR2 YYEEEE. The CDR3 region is CASSPGLTHNEQFF. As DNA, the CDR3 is TGTGCCAGCAGCCCGGGACTTACACACAATGAGCAGTTCTTC.

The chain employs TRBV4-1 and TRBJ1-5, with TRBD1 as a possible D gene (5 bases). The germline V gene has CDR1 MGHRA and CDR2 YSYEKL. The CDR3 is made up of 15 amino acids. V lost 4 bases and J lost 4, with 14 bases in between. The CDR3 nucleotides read TGCGCCAGCAGCCCCTGGGACGGTATAAATCAGCCCCAGCATTTT. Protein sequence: CASSPWDGINQPQHF.

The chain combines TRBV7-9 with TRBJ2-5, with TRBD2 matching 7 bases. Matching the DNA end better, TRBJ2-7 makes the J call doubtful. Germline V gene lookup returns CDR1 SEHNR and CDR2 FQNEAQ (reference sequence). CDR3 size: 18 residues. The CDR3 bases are TGTGCCAGCAGCTTAAAAAATCATCGAGCGGGACCTCTTTACGAGCAGTACTTC. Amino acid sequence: CASSLKNHRAGPLYEQYF.

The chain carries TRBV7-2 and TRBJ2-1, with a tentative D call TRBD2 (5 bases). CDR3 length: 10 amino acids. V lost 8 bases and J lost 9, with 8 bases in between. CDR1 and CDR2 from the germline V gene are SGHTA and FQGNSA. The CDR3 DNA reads TGTGCCAGCGGACTTCTTGAGCAGTTCTTC. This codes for CASGLLEQFF.

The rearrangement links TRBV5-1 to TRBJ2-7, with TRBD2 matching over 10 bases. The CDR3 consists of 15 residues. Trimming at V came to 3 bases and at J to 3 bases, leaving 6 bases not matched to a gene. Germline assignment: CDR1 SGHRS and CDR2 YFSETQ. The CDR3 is CASSYDGTSVYEQYF. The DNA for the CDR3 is TGCGCCAGCAGCTACGACGGGACTAGCGTCTACGAGCAGTACTTC.

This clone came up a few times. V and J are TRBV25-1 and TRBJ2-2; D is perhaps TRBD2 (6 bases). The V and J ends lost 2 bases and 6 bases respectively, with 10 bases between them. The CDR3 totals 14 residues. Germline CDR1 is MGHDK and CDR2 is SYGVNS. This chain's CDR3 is CASSEAGFAGELFF. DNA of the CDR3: TGTGCCAGCAGTGAAGCGGGGTTTGCCGGGGAGCTGTTTTTT.

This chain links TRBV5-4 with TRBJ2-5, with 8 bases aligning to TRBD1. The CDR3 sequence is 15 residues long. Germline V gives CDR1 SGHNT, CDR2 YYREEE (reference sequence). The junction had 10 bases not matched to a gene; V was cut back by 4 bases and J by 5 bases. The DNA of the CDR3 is TGTGCCAGCAGCCCGCAGGGACAGGTTGGGGAGACCCAGTACTTC. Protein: CASSPQGQVGETQYF.